Listed below are T cell receptor beta chains from one sample, sequenced in a study of OX40 agonist ivuxolimab in advanced cancers. TCRdb's copy holds only in-frame clones and misses some; the assay was immunoSEQ multiplex PCR. The table has about 58,000 clones, over 80% seen once. Here the sequenced sample was CD4+ or CD8+ T cells sorted from blood, taken in a trial of the OX40 agonist ivuxolimab. Receptors originate from an adult with an advanced solid tumor such as melanoma, head and neck, liver or kidney cancer. Both conserved end residues are part of each CDR3. D genes are given only for firm matches. Clone size is shown for a subset of rows, as once, few, many or a class of expanded clone.

abundance: few
d_gene: TRBD1
v_gene: TRBV6-1
j_gene: TRBJ1-5
CDR3aa: CASREGTVNQPQHF
CDR3nt: TGTGCCAGCAGGGAGGGGACAGTCAATCAGCCCCAGCATTTT

abundance: .
d_gene: .
v_gene: TRBV5-4
j_gene: TRBJ1-4
CDR3aa: CASSVDTATNEKLFF
CDR3nt: TGTGCCAGCAGCGTGGACACTGCAACTAATGAAAAACTGTTTTTT

abundance: .
d_gene: TRBD1
v_gene: TRBV30
j_gene: TRBJ2-7
CDR3aa: CAWRNTGGHEQYF
CDR3nt: TGTGCCTGGAGGAACACAGGGGGCCACGAGCAGTACTTC

abundance: once
d_gene: TRBD1
v_gene: TRBV27
j_gene: TRBJ1-4
CDR3aa: CASSLHFPWDRGRKTNEKLFF
CDR3nt: TGTGCCAGCAGTTTACACTTCCCTTGGGACAGGGGGCGGAAGACTAATGAAAAACTGTTTTTT

abundance: once
d_gene: TRBD2
v_gene: TRBV28
j_gene: TRBJ2-7
CDR3aa: CASSLASGRGGEQYF
CDR3nt: TGTGCCAGCAGTTTAGCTAGCGGGAGGGGAGGAGAGCAGTACTTC

abundance: .
d_gene: TRBD1
v_gene: TRBV28
j_gene: TRBJ2-4
CDR3aa: CASSTRTGAKNIQYF
CDR3nt: TGTGCCAGCAGTACCCGGACAGGAGCCAAAAACATTCAGTACTTC

abundance: once
d_gene: .
v_gene: TRBV5-6
j_gene: TRBJ2-3
CDR3aa: CASSRRGTQYF
CDR3nt: TGTGCCAGCAGCCGCCGAGGGACGCAGTATTTT

abundance: .
d_gene: .
v_gene: TRBV5-1
j_gene: TRBJ2-7
CDR3aa: CASSLGRSSYEQYF
CDR3nt: TGCGCCAGCAGCTTGGGGCGGTCCTCCTACGAGCAGTACTTC

abundance: .
d_gene: TRBD1
v_gene: TRBV7-9
j_gene: TRBJ2-5
CDR3aa: CASSRDRGWGTQYF
CDR3nt: TGTGCCAGCAGCCGCGACAGGGGCTGGGGAACCCAGTACTTC

abundance: .
d_gene: TRBD2
v_gene: TRBV5-4
j_gene: TRBJ2-2
CDR3aa: CASSLKGLGSTGELFF
CDR3nt: TGTGCCAGCAGCTTGAAGGGACTAGGATCGACCGGGGAGCTGTTTTTT

abundance: .
d_gene: .
v_gene: TRBV5-1
j_gene: TRBJ2-5
CDR3aa: CASSRTEQETQYF
CDR3nt: TGCGCCAGCAGCCGCACTGAACAAGAGACCCAGTACTTC

abundance: .
d_gene: .
v_gene: TRBV19
j_gene: TRBJ1-2
CDR3aa: CASGDWGINGYTF
CDR3nt: TGTGCCAGTGGGGACTGGGGAATTAATGGCTACACCTTC

abundance: few
d_gene: .
v_gene: TRBV5-6
j_gene: TRBJ1-5
CDR3aa: CASNSRGQGWEPQHF
CDR3nt: TGTGCCAGCAATAGCCGAGGGCAGGGCTGGGAGCCCCAGCATTTT

abundance: .
d_gene: .
v_gene: TRBV5-1
j_gene: TRBJ1-3
CDR3aa: CASSSAGTNGNTIYF
CDR3nt: TGCGCCAGCAGCTCCGCCGGGACCAATGGAAACACCATATATTTT

abundance: .
d_gene: .
v_gene: TRBV29-1
j_gene: TRBJ1-1
CDR3aa: CSVALGRAEAFF
CDR3nt: TGCAGCGTTGCTTTAGGCCGGGCTGAAGCTTTCTTT

abundance: .
d_gene: TRBD1
v_gene: TRBV4-3
j_gene: TRBJ2-7
CDR3aa: CASSQSSGGVGDEQYF
CDR3nt: TGCGCCAGCAGCCAAAGTTCAGGGGGTGTCGGAGACGAGCAGTACTTC

abundance: .
d_gene: TRBD1
v_gene: TRBV11-2
j_gene: TRBJ1-1
CDR3aa: CASSLTGGGTEAFF
CDR3nt: TGTGCCAGCAGCTTAACAGGGGGCGGCACTGAAGCTTTCTTT

abundance: .
d_gene: .
v_gene: TRBV5-4
j_gene: TRBJ2-1
CDR3aa: CASSPPNPSMGEQFF
CDR3nt: TGTGCCAGCAGCCCGCCGAATCCCTCAATGGGTGAGCAGTTCTTC